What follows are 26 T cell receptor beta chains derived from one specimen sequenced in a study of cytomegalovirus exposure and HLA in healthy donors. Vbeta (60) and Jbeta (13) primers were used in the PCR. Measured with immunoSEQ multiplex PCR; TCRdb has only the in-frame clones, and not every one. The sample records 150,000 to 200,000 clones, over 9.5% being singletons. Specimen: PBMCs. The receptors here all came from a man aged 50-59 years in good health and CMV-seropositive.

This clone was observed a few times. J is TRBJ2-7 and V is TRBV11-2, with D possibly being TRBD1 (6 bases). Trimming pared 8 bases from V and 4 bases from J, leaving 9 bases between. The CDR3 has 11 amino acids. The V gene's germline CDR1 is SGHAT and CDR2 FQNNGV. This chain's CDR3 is CASQRGYEQYV. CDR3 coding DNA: TGTGCCAGCCAAAGGGGGTACGAGCAGTACGTC.

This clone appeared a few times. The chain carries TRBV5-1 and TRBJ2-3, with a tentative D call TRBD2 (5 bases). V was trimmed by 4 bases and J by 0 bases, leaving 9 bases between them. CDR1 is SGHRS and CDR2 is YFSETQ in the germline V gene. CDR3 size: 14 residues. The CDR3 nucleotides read TGCGCCAGCAGCCGACGGGGTAGCACAGATACGCAGTATTTT. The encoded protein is CASSRRGSTDTQYF. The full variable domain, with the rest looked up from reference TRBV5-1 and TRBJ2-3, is KAGVTQTPRYLIKTRGQQVTLSCSPISGHRSVSWYQQTPGQGLQFLFEYFSETQRNKGNFPGRFSGRQFSNSRSEMNVSTLELGDSALYLCASSRRGSTDTQYFGPGTRLTVL.

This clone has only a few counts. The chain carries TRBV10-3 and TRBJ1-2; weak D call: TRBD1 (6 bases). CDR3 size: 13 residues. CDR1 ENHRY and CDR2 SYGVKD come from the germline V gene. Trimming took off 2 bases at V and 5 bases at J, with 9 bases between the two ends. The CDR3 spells CAISEEQGYGYTF. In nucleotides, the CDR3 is TGTGCCATCAGTGAGGAACAGGGTTATGGCTACACCTTC.

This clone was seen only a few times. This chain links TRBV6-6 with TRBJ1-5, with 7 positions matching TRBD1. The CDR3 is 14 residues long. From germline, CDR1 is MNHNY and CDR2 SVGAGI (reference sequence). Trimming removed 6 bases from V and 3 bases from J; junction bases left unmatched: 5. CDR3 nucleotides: TGTGCCAGCAGGGGACAGCCATTCAATCAGCCCCAGCATTTT. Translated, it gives CASRGQPFNQPQHF.

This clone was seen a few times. CDR3 in DNA: TGTGCCAGCAGCTTAGACAGCTCCTATGGCTACACCTTC. Translation gives CASSLDSSYGYTF. V usage is TRBV7-2 and J usage is TRBJ1-2; D is unclear. The CDR3 contains 13 residues. Deletions cut 1 base from V and 4 bases from J, with 7 bases between. The germline CDR1 and CDR2 sequences are SGHTA and FQGNSA. Full variable domain (rest looked up from reference TRBV7-2 and TRBJ1-2): GAGVSQSPSNKVTEKGKDVELRCDPISGHTALYWYRQSLGQGLEFLIYFQGNSAPDKSGLPSDRFSAERTGGSVSTLTIQRTQQEDSAVYLCASSLDSSYGYTFGSGTRLTVV.

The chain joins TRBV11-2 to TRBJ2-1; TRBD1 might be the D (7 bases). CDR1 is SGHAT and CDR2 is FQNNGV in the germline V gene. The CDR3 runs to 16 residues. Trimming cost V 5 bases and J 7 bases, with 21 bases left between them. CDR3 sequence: CASSPGAGGTANEQFF. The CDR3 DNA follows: TGTGCCAGCAGCCCAGGTGCAGGGGGGACAGCGAATGAGCAGTTCTTC.

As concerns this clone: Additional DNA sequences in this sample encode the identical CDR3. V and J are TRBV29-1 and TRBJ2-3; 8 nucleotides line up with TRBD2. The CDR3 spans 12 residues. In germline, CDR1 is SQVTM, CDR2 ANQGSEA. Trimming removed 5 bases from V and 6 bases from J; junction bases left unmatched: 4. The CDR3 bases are TGCAGCGTTATAAGCGGGGGTGATACGCAGTATTTT. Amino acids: CSVISGGDTQYF.

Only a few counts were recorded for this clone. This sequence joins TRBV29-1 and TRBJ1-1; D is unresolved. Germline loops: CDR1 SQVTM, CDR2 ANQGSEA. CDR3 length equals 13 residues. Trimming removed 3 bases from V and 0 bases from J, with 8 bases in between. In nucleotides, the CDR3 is TGCAGCGTTGAGGGCAGGTTGAACACTGAAGCTTTCTTT. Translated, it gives CSVEGRLNTEAFF.

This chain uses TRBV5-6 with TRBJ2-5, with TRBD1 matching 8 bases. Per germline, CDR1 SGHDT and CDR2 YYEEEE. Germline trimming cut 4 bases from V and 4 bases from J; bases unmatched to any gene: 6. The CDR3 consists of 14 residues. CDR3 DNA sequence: TGTGCCAGCAGCCGAATCACAGGGGGAGAGACCCAGTACTTC. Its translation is CASSRITGGETQYF.

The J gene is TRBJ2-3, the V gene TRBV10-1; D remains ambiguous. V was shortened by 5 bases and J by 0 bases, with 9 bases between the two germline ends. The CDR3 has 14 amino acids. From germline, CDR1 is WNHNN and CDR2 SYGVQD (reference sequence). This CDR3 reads CASSSDKSTDTQYF. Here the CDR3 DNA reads TGCGCCAGCAGTTCTGACAAGAGCACAGATACGCAGTATTTT.

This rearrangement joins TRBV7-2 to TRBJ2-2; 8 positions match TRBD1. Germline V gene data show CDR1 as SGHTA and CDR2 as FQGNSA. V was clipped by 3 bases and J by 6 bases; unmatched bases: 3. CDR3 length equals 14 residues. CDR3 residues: CASSFDRGAGELFF. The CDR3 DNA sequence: TGTGCCAGCAGCTTTGACAGGGGAGCCGGGGAGCTGTTTTTT.

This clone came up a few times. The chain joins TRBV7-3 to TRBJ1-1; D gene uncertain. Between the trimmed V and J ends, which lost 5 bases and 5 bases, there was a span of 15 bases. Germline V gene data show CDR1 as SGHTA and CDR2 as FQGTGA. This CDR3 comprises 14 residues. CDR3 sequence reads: CASSLRGGLTEAFF. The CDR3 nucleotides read TGTGCCAGCAGCCTAAGAGGCGGGTTAACTGAAGCTTTCTTT. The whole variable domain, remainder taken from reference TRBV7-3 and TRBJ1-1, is GAGVSQTPSNKVTEKGKYVELRCDPISGHTALYWYRQSLGQGPEFLIYFQGTGAADDSGLPNDRFFAVRPEGSVSTLKIQRTERGDSAVYLCASSLRGGLTEAFFGQGTRLTVV.

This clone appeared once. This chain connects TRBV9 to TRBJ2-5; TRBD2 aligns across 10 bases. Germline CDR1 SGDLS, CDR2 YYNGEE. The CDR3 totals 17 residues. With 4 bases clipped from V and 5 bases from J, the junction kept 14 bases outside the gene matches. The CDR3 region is CASSPRGSGGIRETQYF. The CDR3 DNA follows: TGTGCCAGCAGCCCTAGGGGTAGCGGGGGGATAAGGGAGACCCAGTACTTC.

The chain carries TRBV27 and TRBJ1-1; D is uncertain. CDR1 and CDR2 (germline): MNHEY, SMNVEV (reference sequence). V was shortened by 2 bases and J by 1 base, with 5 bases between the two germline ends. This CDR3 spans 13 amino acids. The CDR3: CASSLRGNTEAFF. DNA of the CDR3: TGTGCCAGCAGTTTAAGAGGGAACACTGAAGCTTTCTTT.

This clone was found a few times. In DNA, the CDR3 is TGTGCCAGCAGTCATCTCAGGACAGGGGGCCTAGAGCCCCAGCATTTT. It is translated as CASSHLRTGGLEPQHF. The V and J genes are TRBV27 and TRBJ1-5, with 11 bases identical to TRBD1. Germline CDR1 reads MNHEY; CDR2 reads SMNVEV (reference sequence). The CDR3 runs 16 residues. The trim removed 5 bases at V and 8 bases at J, leaving 11 bases unmatched.

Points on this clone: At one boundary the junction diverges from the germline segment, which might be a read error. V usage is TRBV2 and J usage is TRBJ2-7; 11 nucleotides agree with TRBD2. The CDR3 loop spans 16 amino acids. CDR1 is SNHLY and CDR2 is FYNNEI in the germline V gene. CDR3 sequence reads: CASIVLAGATSYGQYF. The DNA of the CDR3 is TGTGCCAGCATAGTACTAGCGGGGGCAACTTCCTACGGGCAGTACTTC.

Here the CDR3 DNA reads TGTGCCAGCAGTGAAGAAGGACAGGGACCAGATACGCAGTATTTT. Translated: CASSEEGQGPDTQYF. The V gene is TRBV6-1, the J gene TRBJ2-3, with TRBD1 identical over 8 bases. With 1 base clipped from V and 4 bases from J, the junction kept 4 bases outside the gene matches. In germline, CDR1 is MNHNS, CDR2 SASEGT. The CDR3 extends over 15 amino acids.

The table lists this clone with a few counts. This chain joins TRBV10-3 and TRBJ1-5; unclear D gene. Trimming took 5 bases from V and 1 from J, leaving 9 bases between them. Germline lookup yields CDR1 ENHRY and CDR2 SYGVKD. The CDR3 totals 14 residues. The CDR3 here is CAISTTPSNQPQHF. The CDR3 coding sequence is TGTGCCATCAGTACGACTCCGAGCAATCAGCCCCAGCATTTT.

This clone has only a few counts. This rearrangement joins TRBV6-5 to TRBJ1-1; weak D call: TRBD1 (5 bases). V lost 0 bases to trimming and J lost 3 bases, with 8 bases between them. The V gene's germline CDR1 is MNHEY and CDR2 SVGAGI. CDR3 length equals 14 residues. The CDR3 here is CASSYSWGDTEAFF. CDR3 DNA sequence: TGTGCCAGCAGTTACTCGTGGGGGGACACTGAAGCTTTCTTT.

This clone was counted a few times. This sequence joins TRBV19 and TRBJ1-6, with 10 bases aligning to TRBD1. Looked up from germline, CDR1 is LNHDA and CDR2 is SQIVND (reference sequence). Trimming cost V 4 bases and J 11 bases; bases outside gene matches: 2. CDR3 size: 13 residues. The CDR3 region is CASSRDRGAPLHF. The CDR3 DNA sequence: TGTGCCAGTAGTAGGGACAGGGGTGCACCCCTCCACTTT.

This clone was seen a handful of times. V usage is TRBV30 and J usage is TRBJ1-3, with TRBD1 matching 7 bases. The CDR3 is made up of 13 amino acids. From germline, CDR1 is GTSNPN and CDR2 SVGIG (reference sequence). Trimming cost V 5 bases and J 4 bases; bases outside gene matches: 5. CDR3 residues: CAWETGAGNTIYF. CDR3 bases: TGTGCCTGGGAAACAGGGGCGGGAAACACCATATATTTT.

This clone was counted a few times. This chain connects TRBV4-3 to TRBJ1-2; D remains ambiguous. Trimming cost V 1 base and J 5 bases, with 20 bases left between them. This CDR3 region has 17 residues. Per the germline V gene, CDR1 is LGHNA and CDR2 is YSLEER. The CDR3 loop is CASSQGLGPGREYGYTF. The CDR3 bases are TGCGCCAGCAGCCAAGGCCTAGGGCCCGGGAGGGAATATGGCTACACCTTC.

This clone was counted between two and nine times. The CDR3: CATSLDRGRYEKLFF. The CDR3 bases are TGTGCCACCAGCCTGGACAGGGGACGTTATGAAAAACTGTTTTTT. J is TRBJ1-4 and V is TRBV15, with 9 bases matching TRBD1. The CDR3 runs 15 residues. The germline V gene has CDR1 LNHNV and CDR2 YYDKDF (reference sequence). V lost 5 bases, J lost 6 bases, and 7 bases stayed unmatched. Together with reference TRBV15 and TRBJ1-4, the CDR3 gives the full variable domain: DAMVIQNPRYQVTQFGKPVTLSCSQTLNHNVMYWYQQKSSQAPKLLFHYYDKDFNNEADTPDNFQSRRPNTSFCFLDIRSPGLGDTAMYLCATSLDRGRYEKLFFGSGTQLSVL.

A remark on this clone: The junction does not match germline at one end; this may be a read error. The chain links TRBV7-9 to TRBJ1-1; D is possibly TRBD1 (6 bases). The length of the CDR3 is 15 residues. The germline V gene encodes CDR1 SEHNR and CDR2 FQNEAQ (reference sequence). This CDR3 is CASSPSYGGATEAFF. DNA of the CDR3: TGCGCCAGCAGCCCGAGTTATGGGGGCGCGACTGAAGCTTTCTTT.

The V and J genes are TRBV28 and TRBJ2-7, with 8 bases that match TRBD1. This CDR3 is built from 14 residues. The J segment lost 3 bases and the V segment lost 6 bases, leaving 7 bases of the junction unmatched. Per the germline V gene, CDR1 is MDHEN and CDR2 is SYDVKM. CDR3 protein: CASSPQQGGYEQYV. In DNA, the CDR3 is TGTGCCAGCAGCCCGCAACAGGGGGGCTACGAGCAGTACGTC.

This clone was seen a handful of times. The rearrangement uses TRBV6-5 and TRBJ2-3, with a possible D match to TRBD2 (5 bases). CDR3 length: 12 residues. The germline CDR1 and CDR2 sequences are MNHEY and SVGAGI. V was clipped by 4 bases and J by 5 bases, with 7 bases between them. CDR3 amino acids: CASSFRGDTQYF. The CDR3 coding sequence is TGTGCCAGCAGTTTCCGGGGAGATACGCAGTATTTT.